This T cell receptor (beta chain) was captured in a study of cytomegalovirus exposure and HLA in healthy donors. Study as a whole: The approximately 130 validation repertoires were reported in a later analysis to have been generated on the same platform as the 666 first-cohort repertoires. Study observations and caveats: Specificity of a few CMV-associated chains for CMV antigens was verified in vitro. Among TCR beta chains, those listed as cytomegalovirus-associated numbered about 160.

Clones were read by immunoSEQ multiplex PCR, and TCRdb kept only the in-frame ones, dropping some. This repertoire shows 100,000 to 150,000 clones, just under 95% found once; its top ten account for approximately 1.3%. About this clone: Antigen specificity is unknown.

The donors were members of the validation cohort comprising 100 to 150 subjects, separate from the roughly 600-subject first cohort. Germline lookup yields CDR1 MNHNY and CDR2 SVGAGI (reference sequence). Trimming shortened V by 7 bases and J by 5 bases, and 20 bases separated the two germline ends. The CDR3 contains 15 residues. The chain joins TRBV6-6 to TRBJ2-5, with D maybe TRBD2 (6 bases). The TCR originated in a woman between 18 and 30 years old in good health and CMV-seronegative. The source material was PBMCs. The CDR3 loop reads CASTLSGYRGETQYF. The CDR3 DNA reads TGTGCCAGCACCCTAAGCGGGTATCGTGGGGAGACCCAGTACTTC.